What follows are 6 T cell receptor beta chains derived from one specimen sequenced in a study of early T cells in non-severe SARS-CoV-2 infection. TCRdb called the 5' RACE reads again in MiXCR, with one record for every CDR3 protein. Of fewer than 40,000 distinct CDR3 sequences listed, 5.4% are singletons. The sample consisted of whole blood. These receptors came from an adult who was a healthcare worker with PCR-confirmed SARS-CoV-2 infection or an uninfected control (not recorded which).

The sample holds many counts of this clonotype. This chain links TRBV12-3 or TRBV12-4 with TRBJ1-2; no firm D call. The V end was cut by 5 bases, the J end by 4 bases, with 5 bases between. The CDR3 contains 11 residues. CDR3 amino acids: CASSALYGYTF. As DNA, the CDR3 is TGTGCCAGCAGTGCCCTCTATGGCTACACCTTC.

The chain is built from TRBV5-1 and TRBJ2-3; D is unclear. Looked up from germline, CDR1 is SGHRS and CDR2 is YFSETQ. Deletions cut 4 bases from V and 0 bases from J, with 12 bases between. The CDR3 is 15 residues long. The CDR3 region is CASSPRVRSTDTQYF. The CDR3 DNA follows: TGCGCCAGCAGCCCTCGCGTCAGAAGCACAGATACGCAGTATTTT.

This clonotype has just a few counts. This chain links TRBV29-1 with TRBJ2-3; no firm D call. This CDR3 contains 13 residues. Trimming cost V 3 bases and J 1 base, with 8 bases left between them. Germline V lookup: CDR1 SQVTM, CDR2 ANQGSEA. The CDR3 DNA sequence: TGCAGCGTTGATCTTTCCGGCACAGATACGCAGTATTTT. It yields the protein CSVDLSGTDTQYF.

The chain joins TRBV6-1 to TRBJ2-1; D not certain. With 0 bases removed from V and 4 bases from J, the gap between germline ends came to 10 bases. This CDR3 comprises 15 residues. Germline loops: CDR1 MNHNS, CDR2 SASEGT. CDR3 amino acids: CASSEALTQYNEQFF. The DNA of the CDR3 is TGTGCCAGCAGTGAAGCGCTGACACAGTACAATGAGCAGTTCTTC.

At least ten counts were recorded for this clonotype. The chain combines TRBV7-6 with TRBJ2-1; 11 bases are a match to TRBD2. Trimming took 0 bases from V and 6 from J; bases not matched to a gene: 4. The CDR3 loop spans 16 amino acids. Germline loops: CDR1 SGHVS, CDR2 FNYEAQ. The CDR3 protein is CASSLAFLAGGNEQFF. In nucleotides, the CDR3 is TGTGCCAGCAGCTTAGCTTTCCTAGCGGGAGGCAATGAGCAGTTCTTC.

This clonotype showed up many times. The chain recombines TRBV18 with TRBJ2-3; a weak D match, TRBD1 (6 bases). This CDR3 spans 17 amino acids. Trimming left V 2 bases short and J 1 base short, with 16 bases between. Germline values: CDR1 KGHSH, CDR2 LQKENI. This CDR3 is CASSPNRVQGRTDTQYF. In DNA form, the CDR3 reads TGTGCCAGCTCACCAAATAGAGTACAGGGTCGCACAGATACGCAGTATTTT.